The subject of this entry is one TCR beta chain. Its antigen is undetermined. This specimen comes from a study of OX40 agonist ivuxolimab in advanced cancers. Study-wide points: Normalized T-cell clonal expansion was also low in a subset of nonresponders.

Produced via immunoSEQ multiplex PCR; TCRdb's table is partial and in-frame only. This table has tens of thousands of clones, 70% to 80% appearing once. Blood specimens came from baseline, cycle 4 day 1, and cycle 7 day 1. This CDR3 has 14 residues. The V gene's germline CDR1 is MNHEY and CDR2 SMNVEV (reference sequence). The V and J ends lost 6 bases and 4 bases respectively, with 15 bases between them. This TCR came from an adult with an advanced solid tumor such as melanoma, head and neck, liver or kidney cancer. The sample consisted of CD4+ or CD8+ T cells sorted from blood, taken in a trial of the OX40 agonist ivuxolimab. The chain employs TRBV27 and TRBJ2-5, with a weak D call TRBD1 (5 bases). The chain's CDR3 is CASRVGQGRETQYF. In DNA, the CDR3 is TGTGCCAGCAGAGTGGGGCAGGGCCGAGAGACCCAGTACTTC.